This T cell receptor beta chain came from a study of beta chain features in type 1 diabetes. Sequencing targeted expressed TCRB transcripts, as all isolated RNA had been reverse transcribed. Measured with immunoSEQ multiplex PCR; TCRdb has only the in-frame clones, and not every one. The sample lists roughly 240,000 clones, 12% to 15% occurring once. This clone was recorded a few times. This CDR3 comprises 15 residues. CDR1 and CDR2 from the germline V gene are MGHRA and YSYEKL. The junction had 6 bases not matched to a gene; V was cut back by 3 bases and J by 1 base. Specimen: naive CD4+ T cells from blood. This sequence originates from a woman aged 40 to 55 in good health. The V gene is TRBV4-1, the J gene TRBJ2-7, with 7 bases fitting TRBD2. The CDR3 bases are TGCGCCAGCAGCCAGTCGGGGGGTTATTCCTACGAGCAGTACTTC. Its protein is CASSQSGGYSYEQYF.